One sample yielded the 14 T cell receptor beta chains listed below, sequenced in a study of blood T cell repertoires in COVID-19. Sequencing was performed with immunoSEQ multiplex PCR; in TCRdb, only in-frame clones are kept and a portion is missing. The profile covers roughly 120,000 clones, with 70% to 90% appearing a single time and around 1.2% taken by the ten largest. Sequencing was performed on peripheral blood. The source of these receptors is a human donor in a cohort sampled during active COVID-19.

The chain links TRBV5-1 to TRBJ2-3; the match to TRBD1 covers 7 bases. The J segment lost 2 bases and the V segment lost 5 bases, leaving 8 bases of the junction unmatched. From germline, CDR1 is SGHRS and CDR2 YFSETQ. There are 15 residues in the CDR3. The CDR3: CASRQPGQLTDTQYF. The CDR3 region has the DNA TGCGCCAGCAGGCAACCGGGACAGCTCACAGATACGCAGTATTTT. Together with reference TRBV5-1 and TRBJ2-3, the CDR3 gives the full variable domain: KAGVTQTPRYLIKTRGQQVTLSCSPISGHRSVSWYQQTPGQGLQFLFEYFSETQRNKGNFPGRFSGRQFSNSRSEMNVSTLELGDSALYLCASRQPGQLTDTQYFGPGTRLTVL.

The V gene is TRBV12-3 or TRBV12-4, the J gene TRBJ2-5; TRBD1 matches at 7 bases. The junction had 5 bases not matched to a gene; V was cut back by 8 bases and J by 2 bases. This CDR3 comprises 13 residues. For the CDR3, the DNA is TGTGCCAGCGGGTGGACAGGACAAGAGACCCAGTACTTC. It yields the protein CASGWTGQETQYF.

V is TRBV4-2 and J is TRBJ1-6; no clear D gene. CDR3 size: 12 residues. Trimming took 0 bases from V and 10 from J, leaving 4 bases between them. Germline CDR1 reads LGHNA; CDR2 reads YNFKEQ. Here the CDR3 DNA reads TGTGCCAGCAGCCAAGACGGGTCACCCCTCCACTTT. It translates to CASSQDGSPLHF.

The CDR3 DNA sequence: TGTGCCAGCAGCTTAGGTTCCGGACAGGGGAGTTCACCCCTCCACTTT. This codes for CASSLGSGQGSSPLHF. The J gene is TRBJ1-6, the V gene TRBV7-2; 9 bases line up with TRBD1. CDR1 and CDR2 (germline): SGHTA, FQGNSA. The V and J ends lost 1 base and 9 bases, in that order; junction bases with no gene match: 7. The CDR3 contains 16 residues.

The chain has TRBV19 and TRBJ1-4, with a possible D match to TRBD1 (5 bases). Per the germline V gene, CDR1 is LNHDA and CDR2 is SQIVND (reference sequence). This CDR3 contains 14 residues. V lost 7 bases, J lost 7 bases, and 16 bases lay in between. CDR3 nucleotides: TGTGCCAGTAAAAGGTGGGGCGATGGTGAAAAACTGTTTTTT. Its protein product is CASKRWGDGEKLFF.

This clone was seen once. V is TRBV27 and J is TRBJ1-2; D gene ambiguous. This CDR3 region has 10 residues. V was pared by 3 bases and J by 8 bases, with 4 bases between. Germline CDR1 is MNHEY and CDR2 is SMNVEV (reference sequence). CDR3 sequence (DNA): TGTGCCAGCAGTTTCAGAGGCTACACCTTC. This codes for CASSFRGYTF.

J is TRBJ1-1 and V is TRBV13, with D unresolved. Per germline, CDR1 PRHDT and CDR2 FYEKMQ (reference sequence). Trimming shortened V by 5 bases and J by 4 bases, and 17 bases separated the two germline ends. This CDR3 is 15 amino acids long. In DNA, the CDR3 is TGTGCCAGCAGCAAGAAGGGAGGGCGGGGCACTGAAGCTTTCTTT. Amino acids: CASSKKGGRGTEAFF.

The V gene is TRBV7-3, the J gene TRBJ2-5; perhaps D is TRBD1 or TRBD2 (6 bases each). There are 14 residues in the CDR3. Looked up from germline, CDR1 is SGHTA and CDR2 is FQGTGA. Between the trimmed V and J ends, which lost 5 bases and 5 bases, there was a span of 15 bases. CDR3 sequence reads: CASSLRGTGETQYF. The CDR3 DNA is TGTGCCAGCAGCCTAAGGGGGACTGGGGAGACCCAGTACTTC.

The gene calls are TRBV24-1 and TRBJ2-1; a weak D match, TRBD1 (5 bases). The germline V gene has CDR1 KGHDR and CDR2 SFDVKD. Trimming left V 5 bases short and J 1 base short, with 11 bases between. This CDR3 contains 15 residues. The CDR3 loop is CATSGVGRSYNEQFF. The CDR3 DNA reads as TGTGCCACCAGTGGGGTGGGGCGATCCTACAATGAGCAGTTCTTC.

V usage is TRBV7-2 and J usage is TRBJ1-2; TRBD1 is a possible D gene (5 bases). CDR3 length: 16 amino acids. V lost 3 bases and J 2 bases, leaving 16 bases between the germline ends. CDR1 is SGHTA and CDR2 is FQGNSA in the germline V gene. DNA of the CDR3: TGTGCCAGCAGCTTGACCTCAGGTGGGGGGAACTATGGCTACACCTTC. As protein: CASSLTSGGGNYGYTF.

This chain joins TRBV7-9 and TRBJ1-2, with TRBD1 matching over 7 bases. Germline V gene sequence: CDR1 SEHNR, CDR2 FQNEAQ (reference sequence). The CDR3 loop spans 13 amino acids. After removal of 5 bases from V and 7 bases from J, the junction contained 7 bases not matched to a gene. The CDR3 DNA reads TGTGCCAGCAGCGTCGAGCAGGGGGGTGGCTACACCTTC. Residues: CASSVEQGGGYTF.

This chain connects TRBV6-5 to TRBJ2-1; no reliable D call. The V and J ends lost 8 bases and 5 bases respectively, with 13 bases between them. Per germline, CDR1 MNHEY and CDR2 SVGAGI. The CDR3 consists of 13 residues. CDR3: CASQVGIHNEQFF. The CDR3 nucleotides read TGTGCCAGCCAGGTCGGTATCCACAATGAGCAGTTCTTC.

This clone was recorded only once. The chain employs TRBV5-4 and TRBJ1-2; a possible D gene is TRBD1 (6 bases). The CDR3 is made up of 14 amino acids. Germline V gene sequence: CDR1 SGHNT, CDR2 YYREEE (reference sequence). V was cut by 5 bases and J by 3 bases, with 14 bases left in between. CDR3 sequence: CASRQQGGDYGYTF. The CDR3 nucleotides are TGTGCCAGCAGACAACAGGGTGGGGACTATGGCTACACCTTC.

The rearrangement uses TRBV9 and TRBJ2-3; D call uncertain. V lost 3 bases, J lost 3 bases, and 14 bases lay in between. Germline V gene data show CDR1 as SGDLS and CDR2 as YYNGEE. The CDR3 has 15 residues. This CDR3 is CASSAPPSETDTQYF. The CDR3 coding sequence is TGTGCCAGCAGCGCACCTCCCAGCGAAACAGATACGCAGTATTTT.